The 19 T cell receptor beta chains below were found in one sample sequenced in a study of T cells in Graves' hyperthyroidism and ophthalmopathy. The TCR beta CDR3 regions underwent amplification using RNA transcripts as the source. Researchers ran a first-round RT-PCR on the TCR CDR3 using the HTBI primer set. TCRdb independently ran MiXCR on the multiplex PCR reads; one entry per CDR3 protein. The sample consists of hundreds of thousands of distinct CDR3 sequences, around 38% of them appearing once. Sequencing input: blood. The source is a man aged 18-30 years with Graves' hyperthyroidism.

Turning to this clonotype: A much larger clone lies one base from this, so it may be a read error. The J gene is TRBJ1-6, the V gene TRBV7-8; D is undetermined. This CDR3 region has 12 residues. Germline CDR1 reads SGHVS; CDR2 reads FQNEAQ. Trimming took off 3 bases at V and 9 bases at J, with 6 bases between the two ends. The CDR3 is CASSFEVSPLHF. The DNA of the CDR3 is TGTGCCAGCAGCTTCGAGGTTTCACCCCTCCACTTT.

The V call is TRBV6-1, the J call TRBJ1-2; TRBD1 aligns across 8 bases. This CDR3 comprises 15 residues. CDR1 is MNHNS and CDR2 is SASEGT in the germline V gene. Unmatched junction bases numbered 13, after V lost 5 bases and J lost 8 bases. The CDR3 region has the DNA TGTGCCAGCAGTTACCTCCGGACAGGGAACGAGGGCTACACCTTC. It is translated as CASSYLRTGNEGYTF.

Written as DNA, the CDR3 is TGTGCCAAGGACAGGGCGAACACCGGGGAGCTGTTTTTT. It yields the protein CAKDRANTGELFF. The chain carries TRBV25-1 and TRBJ2-2, with 8 bases that match TRBD1. CDR1 is MGHDK and CDR2 is SYGVNS in the germline V gene. The CDR3 is made up of 13 amino acids. Trimming removed 10 bases from V and 0 bases from J; junction bases left unmatched: 1.

This clonotype showed up many times. The chain couples TRBV9 to TRBJ2-6; 7 nucleotides match TRBD1. The V gene end was trimmed by 3 bases and the J gene end by 0 bases; junction bases not matched to a gene: 6. The CDR3 runs 17 residues. Per germline, CDR1 SGDLS and CDR2 YYNGEE. The CDR3: CASSASTGISGANVLTF. The CDR3, as DNA: TGTGCCAGCAGCGCTTCGACAGGGATCTCTGGGGCCAACGTCCTGACTTTC.

This clonotype occurred many times. The rearrangement joins TRBV29-1 to TRBJ1-1, with 10 bases identical to TRBD1. The CDR3 extends over 15 amino acids. Trimming at V came to 3 bases and at J to 8 bases, leaving 12 bases not matched to a gene. In germline, CDR1 is SQVTM, CDR2 ANQGSEA. For the CDR3, the DNA is TGCAGCGTTGAGGATTTCCGGGACAGGGGATCGGAAGCTTTCTTT. Translated: CSVEDFRDRGSEAFF.

The chain combines TRBV6-6 with TRBJ2-7; D is undetermined. Per the germline V gene, CDR1 is MNHNY and CDR2 is SVGAGI (reference sequence). Trimming shortened V by 6 bases and J by 0 bases, and 9 bases separated the two germline ends. The CDR3 totals 13 residues. The DNA for the CDR3 is TGTGCCAGCAGCTATTTGGTCTCCTACGAGCAGTACTTC. Encoded protein: CASSYLVSYEQYF.

This clonotype was detected ten times or more. The chain has TRBV2 and TRBJ1-2; D gene unclear. The V gene lost 6 bases and the J gene lost 4 bases, with 15 bases spanning the gap. Looked up from germline, CDR1 is SNHLY and CDR2 is FYNNEI. The CDR3 extends over 14 amino acids. CDR3 DNA sequence: TGTGCCAGCAGCCCAGTTAGCGGTTCCTATGGCTACACCTTC. Translated: CASSPVSGSYGYTF.

This clonotype was counted many times. The CDR3 sequence: CASSLGTAEEKLFF. The CDR3 nucleotides read TGCGCCAGCAGCTTGGGGACCGCCGAAGAAAAACTGTTTTTT. The rearrangement joins TRBV5-1 to TRBJ1-4; D is uncertain. The germline V gene has CDR1 SGHRS and CDR2 YFSETQ. The CDR3 spans 14 residues. V lost 0 bases and J lost 8, with 11 bases in between.

This clonotype was counted a few times. One end of the junction varies from germline; a read error may be responsible. This rearrangement joins TRBV10-3 to TRBJ1-6; weak D call: TRBD1 (6 bases). There are 15 residues in the CDR3. The germline gives CDR1 ENHRY, CDR2 SYGVKD. This CDR3 is CASSYPPGANSPLHF. Written as DNA, the CDR3 is TGTGCCAGCAGTTACCCGCCAGGGGCCAATTCACCCCTCCACTTT.

This chain links TRBV5-1 with TRBJ1-1; D unresolved. Trimming stripped 0 bases from V and 4 bases from J, with 13 bases between. The CDR3 sequence is 15 residues long. Germline assignment: CDR1 SGHRS and CDR2 YFSETQ. The CDR3 is CASSLGGPSSTEAFF. CDR3 nucleotide sequence: TGCGCCAGCAGCTTGGGTGGTCCCTCGAGCACTGAAGCTTTCTTT.

V gene TRBV20-1 combines with J gene TRBJ2-2; D could derive from TRBD1 or TRBD2 (6 bases each). CDR3 size: 14 residues. The germline CDR1 and CDR2 sequences are DFQATT and SNEGSKA (reference sequence). V lost 2 bases and J lost 3, with 10 bases in between. The CDR3 region is CSARRGADTGELFF. CDR3 coding DNA: TGCAGTGCTAGAAGGGGGGCCGACACCGGGGAGCTGTTTTTT.

Regarding this clonotype: An end of the junction differs from the germline gene, which may be a read error. V and J are TRBV20-1 and TRBJ2-5, with TRBD1 as a possible D gene (6 bases). The CDR3 runs 13 residues. Germline values: CDR1 DFQATT, CDR2 SNEGSKA (reference sequence). CDR3 sequence reads: CSARRGSQGTQYF. The CDR3, as DNA: TGCAGTGCTAGAAGGGGGTCCCAAGGGACCCAGTACTTC.

About this clonotype itself: One end of the junction fails to match germline, which may point to a read error. CDR3 nucleotide sequence: TGTGCCAGCAGCCCGGAGAGGCTCCCCTCCTGCGAGCAGTACTTC. It yields the protein CASSPERLPSCEQYF. The chain links TRBV9 to TRBJ2-7; no reliable D call. The CDR3 spans 15 residues. CDR1 and CDR2 from the germline V gene are SGDLS and YYNGEE.

This clonotype was seen more than once but under ten times. The V call is TRBV19, the J call TRBJ2-2; possible D gene TRBD2, 6 bases. Germline V gene data show CDR1 as LNHDA and CDR2 as SQIVND (reference sequence). V gave up 3 bases and J gave up 7 bases, with 15 bases separating them. The CDR3 extends over 15 amino acids. CDR3 bases: TGTGCCAGTAGTATTGGTCTAGCGTTTAACGGGGAGCTGTTTTTT. Translation gives CASSIGLAFNGELFF.

The chain is built from TRBV2 and TRBJ1-5; a weak D match, TRBD1 (6 bases). Per germline, CDR1 SNHLY and CDR2 FYNNEI. The CDR3 runs 14 residues. V lost 4 bases and J lost 4, with 11 bases in between. This CDR3 reads CASSGYGTNQPQHF. CDR3 sequence (DNA): TGTGCCAGCAGTGGGTACGGGACAAATCAGCCCCAGCATTTT.

This chain links TRBV7-9 with TRBJ1-6, with D maybe TRBD1 (6 bases). The germline V and J ends were trimmed by 2 bases and 7 bases, with 12 bases remaining between them. There are 15 residues in the CDR3. CDR1 and CDR2 from the germline V gene are SEHNR and FQNEAQ (reference sequence). CDR3 bases: TGTGCCAGCAGCTTAAAAGGGACACCGAATTCACCCCTCCACTTT. It translates to CASSLKGTPNSPLHF.

This rearrangement joins TRBV12-3 or TRBV12-4 to TRBJ1-5, with a possible D match to TRBD1 (5 bases). CDR3 size: 14 residues. CDR3: CASGLGGAYQPQHF. The CDR3 DNA is TGTGCTAGTGGTTTGGGAGGGGCTTATCAGCCCCAGCATTTT.

The rearrangement uses TRBV7-9 and TRBJ1-6, with 7 bases fitting TRBD1. Germline V CDR1 and CDR2: SEHNR, FQNEAQ (reference sequence). V trimming: 5 bases; J trimming: 2 bases; junction bases outside the gene matches: 9. This CDR3 spans 17 amino acids. Written as DNA, the CDR3 is TGTGCCAGCAGCCGCCTCGTGGGACAGACCTATAATTCACCCCTCCACTTT. Protein sequence: CASSRLVGQTYNSPLHF.

The rearrangement links TRBV9 to TRBJ2-5; a weak D match, TRBD1 (6 bases). V lost 1 base to trimming and J lost 9 bases, with 19 bases between them. This CDR3 region has 15 residues. Germline lookup yields CDR1 SGDLS and CDR2 YYNGEE. Here the CDR3 reads CASSVWGTPDQPQYF. As DNA, the CDR3 is TGTGCCAGCAGCGTATGGGGGACACCCGATCAGCCCCAGTACTTC.